This entry features one TCR beta chain sequence. Source study methods: Nucleated cell counts were estimated from reference gene primer amplification. TCRdb's table, derived via immunoSEQ multiplex PCR, lists solely in-frame clones and lacks some. V, J and clone size were drawn from that table, and D and trimming were deduced from the DNA. This table has over 350,000 clones, 88% appearing once. This specimen comes from a study of blood T cell repertoires in COVID-19. This TCR was sampled from a woman aged 30 to 39 with acute COVID-19. Material: PBMCs or T cells enriched from blood (not recorded which).

CDR3 residues: CASQGRKNEQFF. In DNA form, the CDR3 reads TGTGCCAGCCAAGGGAGAAAAAATGAGCAGTTCTTC. The chain couples TRBV5-6 to TRBJ2-1; TRBD2 might be the D (5 bases). V shed 7 bases and J shed 7 bases, with 12 bases lying between them. This CDR3 has 12 amino acids. Germline V gene data show CDR1 as SGHDT and CDR2 as YYEEEE.